A single sample is the source of the 17 T cell receptor beta chains below, sequenced in a study of Graves' ophthalmopathy and Graves' hyperthyroidism (dated by TCRdb to 2016 to 2018). Instrument used: Illumina HiSeq 2000. For repertoire sequencing, the TCR beta CDR3 regions were amplified from RNA transcripts. The first round of RT-PCR was done with HTBI primers and the Qiagen OneStep RT-PCR kit, and was followed by a second round of multiplex PCR, then size selection and purification. The raw public reads went through TCRdb reprocessing: fastp at Q25, MiXCR clone calling, in-frame beta chains kept. Entries are consolidated by CDR3 protein sequence, retaining the most common genes and DNA. The sample table contains 500,000 to 600,000 distinct CDR3 sequences; only one count was recorded for under 45% of them. The top ten clones comprise roughly 4.5% of the sample. The material sequenced was peripheral blood or thyroid tissue (not recorded which). The receptors shown here come from an adult man with Graves' hyperthyroidism.

The chain links TRBV25-1 to TRBJ1-3, with D tentatively TRBD1 (6 bases). CDR3 size: 17 residues. V lost 8 bases to trimming and J lost 0 bases, with 20 bases between them. Per germline, CDR1 MGHDK and CDR2 SYGVNS. In DNA form, the CDR3 reads TGTGCCAGCTCACCAGCTGACAGGCTCCGCTCTGGAAACACCATATATTTT. Translated: CASSPADRLRSGNTIYF.

The J gene is TRBJ1-4, the V gene TRBV10-3, with D perhaps TRBD1 (5 bases). The germline CDR1 and CDR2 sequences are ENHRY and SYGVKD. Trimming took off 6 bases at V and 5 bases at J, with 13 bases between the two ends. The CDR3 length is 14 residues. The CDR3 sequence: CAISVGRGNEKLFF. CDR3 nucleotide sequence: TGTGCCATCAGCGTGGGACGGGGGAATGAAAAACTGTTTTTT.

This chain uses TRBV7-8 with TRBJ2-7; 10 bases match TRBD1. This CDR3 region has 15 residues. The V and J ends lost 3 bases and 7 bases, in that order; junction bases with no gene match: 9. Germline CDR1 SGHVS, CDR2 FQNEAQ. The chain's CDR3 is CASSFRDRGDGEQYF. As DNA, the CDR3 is TGTGCCAGCAGCTTCCGGGACAGGGGTGATGGGGAGCAGTACTTC.

This clonotype was observed once. It may be a read error: a sequence one base away is much more abundant. The chain employs TRBV11-2 and TRBJ2-7; perhaps TRBD1 as D (5 bases). CDR3 length equals 16 residues. Germline-derived CDR1 and CDR2 are SGHAT and FQNNGV. Trimming removed 2 bases at V and 0 bases at J, with 14 bases between. The chain's CDR3 is CASSLRGVGPSYEQYF. In DNA, the CDR3 is TGTGCCAGCAGCTTAAGGGGTGTGGGGCCCTCCTACGAGCAGTACTTC.

This clonotype has just a few counts. The V gene is TRBV7-9, the J gene TRBJ2-7, with a possible D match to TRBD2 (5 bases). Germline V lookup: CDR1 SEHNR, CDR2 FQNEAQ (reference sequence). This CDR3 has 15 residues. Trimming left V 5 bases short and J 0 bases short, with 14 bases between. This CDR3 reads CASSPGETRSYEQYF. The CDR3, as DNA: TGTGCCAGCAGCCCCGGGGAGACCCGCTCCTACGAGCAGTACTTC.

This clonotype has a count of ten or more. The chain has TRBV29-1 and TRBJ2-7; D not certain. The CDR3 sequence is 13 residues long. The germline V gene has CDR1 SQVTM and CDR2 ANQGSEA. Trimming took off 6 bases at V and 3 bases at J, with 15 bases between the two ends. This CDR3 reads CSVKEWLGYEQYF. The CDR3 DNA sequence: TGCAGCGTAAAGGAGTGGTTGGGCTACGAGCAGTACTTC.

This clonotype came up a few times. This sequence joins TRBV10-3 and TRBJ2-1; D is ambiguous. V lost 9 bases to trimming and J lost 5 bases, with 8 bases between them. The length of the CDR3 is 11 residues. CDR1 and CDR2 from the germline V gene are ENHRY and SYGVKD. The CDR3 here is CAINLNNEQFF. The CDR3 DNA sequence: TGTGCCATTAACCTTAACAATGAGCAGTTCTTC.

The genes are TRBV2 and TRBJ1-2; D is possibly TRBD1 (6 bases). This CDR3 is built from 11 residues. Germline V gene sequence: CDR1 SNHLY, CDR2 FYNNEI. Trimming took off 6 bases at V and 9 bases at J, with 11 bases between the two ends. CDR3 DNA: TGTGCCAGCAGGGACAGAGTTAGCTACACCTTC. As protein: CASRDRVSYTF. The variable domain in full, with the rest retrieved from reference TRBV2 and TRBJ1-2, is EPEVTQTPSHQVTQMGQEVILRCVPISNHLYFYWYRQILGQKVEFLVSFYNNEISEKSEIFDDQFSVERPDGSNFTLKIRSTKLEDSAMYFCASRDRVSYTFGSGTRLTVV.

The chain couples TRBV10-3 to TRBJ2-1; weak D call: TRBD1 (5 bases). The V end lost 10 bases, the J end lost 0 bases, and 19 bases lay between the germline ends. The CDR3 covers 16 residues. Per germline, CDR1 ENHRY and CDR2 SYGVKD. CDR3 region: CATSQKRQHSYNEQFF. The CDR3, as DNA: TGTGCCACCTCACAAAAGCGACAGCACTCCTACAATGAGCAGTTCTTC.

This rearrangement joins TRBV12-3 or TRBV12-4 to TRBJ2-3; perhaps TRBD1 as D (6 bases). The CDR3 has 14 residues. The V and J ends lost 3 bases and 0 bases respectively, with 7 bases between them. The CDR3 DNA is TGTGCCAGCAGTTTCAGGGGTAGCACAGATACGCAGTATTTT. Translated, it gives CASSFRGSTDTQYF.

The chain carries TRBV27 and TRBJ1-2, with 8 bases that match TRBD1. Germline V gene data show CDR1 as MNHEY and CDR2 as SMNVEV (reference sequence). J gave up 3 bases and V 5 bases, and 2 bases lay outside the gene matches. The CDR3 has 13 residues. CDR3 amino acids: CASSGQGHYGYTF. CDR3 coding DNA: TGTGCCAGCAGTGGACAGGGTCACTATGGCTACACCTTC.

The count of this clonotype is one. Being one base from a much bigger clone, this may be a read error. The chain couples TRBV5-1 to TRBJ1-2; 7 bases fit TRBD1. The germline gives CDR1 SGHRS, CDR2 YFSETQ. The CDR3 extends over 14 amino acids. CDR3 region: CASSLGTAYYGYTF. As DNA, the CDR3 is TGTGCCAGCAGCTTGGGGACAGCGTACTATGGCTACACCTTC.

The V and J genes are TRBV19 and TRBJ1-1; D not certain. CDR1 and CDR2 (germline): LNHDA, SQIVND (reference sequence). Between the trimmed V and J ends, which lost 5 bases and 6 bases, there was a span of 19 bases. The CDR3 covers 15 residues. The CDR3 spells CASSPGLFPAAEAFF. The CDR3 DNA sequence: TGTGCCAGTAGTCCCGGACTTTTTCCGGCCGCTGAAGCTTTCTTT.

This clonotype was detected many times. V is TRBV7-2 and J is TRBJ2-7; D uncertain. The CDR3 extends over 12 amino acids. Between the trimmed V and J ends, which lost 1 base and 5 bases, there was a span of 6 bases. Looked up from germline, CDR1 is SGHTA and CDR2 is FQGNSA. The CDR3 nucleotides are TGTGCCAGCAGCTTAGATCTCGACGAGCAGTACTTC. This translates into CASSLDLDEQYF.

This clonotype showed up many times. The chain links TRBV10-2 to TRBJ1-1; D ambiguous. Germline assignment: CDR1 WSHSY and CDR2 SAAADI. Trimming took 6 bases from V and 1 from J, leaving 9 bases between them. This CDR3 is 13 amino acids long. The CDR3 loop reads CASRSGANTEAFF. The DNA for the CDR3 is TGCGCCAGCAGATCGGGAGCGAACACTGAAGCTTTCTTT.

This clonotype was detected many times. The chain combines TRBV12-3 or TRBV12-4 with TRBJ1-5; a possible D gene is TRBD1 (6 bases). This CDR3 region has 15 residues. Trimming left V 1 base short and J 5 bases short, with 12 bases between. This chain's CDR3 is CASSLGQERDQPQHF. The CDR3 region has the DNA TGTGCCAGCAGTTTAGGACAGGAGAGGGATCAGCCCCAGCATTTT.

This clonotype appeared a few times. The chain couples TRBV28 to TRBJ1-4; 9 nucleotides line up with TRBD1. V gave up 6 bases and J gave up 8 bases; unmatched junction bases: 7. Germline-derived CDR1 and CDR2 are MDHEN and SYDVKM. The CDR3 is 14 amino acids. The CDR3 here is CASSKQGAREKLFF. DNA for the CDR3: TGTGCCAGCAGCAAACAGGGGGCGCGAGAAAAACTGTTTTTT.